This record concerns one T cell receptor (beta chain) sequence. The data originate from a study of cytotoxic CD8 clonotypes in ibrutinib-treated CLL. Germline values: CDR1 SNHLY, CDR2 FYNNEI. Trimming removed 6 bases from V and 1 base from J; junction bases left unmatched: 5. CDR3 length: 15 amino acids. Method: immunoSEQ multiplex PCR; TCRdb's copy keeps in-frame clones and lacks some. The sample carries approximately 120,000 clones, around four fifths recorded once. This rearrangement joins TRBV2 to TRBJ2-2, with 7 bases matching TRBD1. The receptor was isolated from a human donor with chronic lymphocytic leukemia. Sequenced here: PBMCs, sampled after 24 months of ibrutinib treatment. The CDR3 coding sequence is TGTGCCAGCAGCGCCGGGACAGTGAACACCGGGGAGCTGTTTTTT. This sequence encodes CASSAGTVNTGELFF.